The 30 T cell receptor beta chains presented below share a single source sample, sequenced in a study of T cell repertoires and HLA-DP antigens. Here immunoSEQ multiplex PCR was the method, and the copy in TCRdb shows in-frame clones only, minus some. The table has around 3,600 clones, less than 85% seen once. After approximately two weeks, CD4+ cells were restimulated more than 20 h with the same allogeneic DPB1. Retrovirally transduced HeLa cells with HLA-DPA1/DPB1, HLA-DM, invariant chain and CD80 served as stimulators. Material for sequencing was CD137- CD4+ T cells from cultured PBMCs. Source of these receptors: a young woman in good health and CMV-seronegative.

The chain uses TRBV10-3 and TRBJ2-3, with 8 nucleotides matching TRBD1. The CDR3 consists of 15 residues. J was trimmed by 2 bases and V by 10 bases; bases with no gene match: 11. Per the germline V gene, CDR1 is ENHRY and CDR2 is SYGVKD. The CDR3 is CATQLQGAVTDTQYF. CDR3 coding DNA: TGTGCCACCCAACTTCAGGGGGCCGTCACAGATACGCAGTATTTT.

A few counts support this clone. The chain links TRBV30 to TRBJ2-1; no clear D gene. V gave up 8 bases and J gave up 5 bases, with 10 bases separating them. The CDR3 totals 11 residues. Germline CDR1 and CDR2: GTSNPN and SVGIG (reference sequence). The CDR3 spells CARSENNEQFF. DNA of the CDR3: TGTGCCAGATCCGAGAACAATGAGCAGTTCTTC.

V and J are TRBV6-5 and TRBJ2-5, with TRBD1 as a possible D gene (6 bases). Germline V CDR1 and CDR2: MNHEY, SVGAGI. V was pared by 7 bases and J by 4 bases, with 13 bases between. CDR3 length: 13 amino acids. The CDR3 loop reads CASTSPGAETQYF. Here the CDR3 DNA reads TGTGCCAGCACCTCCCCAGGGGCAGAGACCCAGTACTTC.

The chain joins TRBV7-2 to TRBJ2-3; D may be TRBD2 (6 bases). Germline V gene sequence: CDR1 SGHTA, CDR2 FQGNSA. The V gene lost 5 bases and the J gene lost 1 base, with 16 bases spanning the gap. The CDR3 is made up of 16 amino acids. The CDR3: CASSRDSGRGTDTQYF. The CDR3 nucleotides read TGTGCCAGCAGCCGGGACTCAGGCCGGGGCACAGATACGCAGTATTTT.

The chain uses TRBV12-5 and TRBJ2-2, with 9 bases fitting TRBD2. J gave up 3 bases and V 4 bases, and 3 bases lay outside the gene matches. Germline CDR1 and CDR2: LGHNT and FRNRAP. The CDR3 covers 15 residues. The CDR3 loop is CASGWAGGHTGELFF. The DNA of the CDR3 is TGTGCTAGTGGTTGGGCGGGAGGGCACACCGGGGAGCTGTTTTTT.

This chain links TRBV25-1 with TRBJ1-2, with TRBD1 matching 7 bases. This CDR3 is 15 amino acids long. J was trimmed by 2 bases and V by 5 bases; bases with no gene match: 8. CDR1 MGHDK and CDR2 SYGVNS come from the germline V gene. CDR3 amino acids: CASSMEGARNYGYTF. The CDR3, as DNA: TGTGCCAGCAGTATGGAGGGGGCTCGAAACTATGGCTACACCTTC.

This clone appeared a single time. The chain has TRBV2 and TRBJ1-2; 8 nucleotides align to TRBD1. Germline CDR1 reads SNHLY; CDR2 reads FYNNEI. V was clipped by 6 bases and J by 4 bases; unmatched bases: 10. The CDR3 totals 15 residues. The CDR3 DNA is TGTGCCAGCAGAGACTACGACAGGGGTGGCTATGGCTACACCTTC. This sequence encodes CASRDYDRGGYGYTF.

The J gene is TRBJ2-3, the V gene TRBV7-3, with 8 bases matching TRBD2. Trimming cost V 1 base and J 0 bases; bases outside gene matches: 9. This CDR3 region has 18 residues. CDR1 and CDR2 from the germline V gene are SGHTA and FQGTGA. The CDR3: CASSLIAVAGGSTDTQYF. CDR3 in DNA: TGTGCCAGCAGCTTAATTGCTGTCGCGGGGGGAAGCACAGATACGCAGTATTTT.

The rearrangement uses TRBV5-1 and TRBJ1-1; D may be TRBD1 (5 bases). Germline V gives CDR1 SGHRS, CDR2 YFSETQ. The CDR3 runs 14 residues. Trimming stripped 7 bases from V and 1 base from J, with 14 bases between. CDR3 in amino acids: CASGLGTANTEAFF. The CDR3 DNA reads as TGCGCCAGCGGCCTTGGGACGGCGAACACTGAAGCTTTCTTT.

Regarding this clone: Other DNA variants within this sample encode the same CDR3. The rearrangement joins TRBV7-9 to TRBJ2-7; TRBD2 agrees at 10 bases. Germline V gene lookup returns CDR1 SEHNR and CDR2 FQNEAQ (reference sequence). The CDR3 consists of 16 residues. Trimming took 1 base from V and 3 from J; bases not matched to a gene: 6. For the CDR3, the DNA is TGTGCCAGCAGCTTAGGCGCTAGCGGGGGTAGCTACGAGCAGTACGTC. Its protein product is CASSLGASGGSYEQYV.

J is TRBJ2-6 and V is TRBV5-5, with D unclear. V was trimmed by 2 bases and J by 0 bases, leaving 18 bases between them. Germline V gene data show CDR1 as SGHKS and CDR2 as YYEKEE (reference sequence). The CDR3 contains 19 residues. The CDR3 region has the DNA TGTGCCAGCAGCTTTACGTTCCGACCGCCGAACTCTGGGGCCAACGTCCTGACTTTC. Its protein product is CASSFTFRPPNSGANVLTF.

This clone appeared a single time. The CDR3 here is CASSPDSNYGYTF. The CDR3 coding sequence is TGTGCCAGCAGCCCGGACAGTAACTATGGCTACACCTTC. The chain uses TRBV7-2 and TRBJ1-2, with D tentatively TRBD1 (6 bases). Germline V lookup: CDR1 SGHTA, CDR2 FQGNSA. This CDR3 is 13 amino acids long. Trimming cost V 5 bases and J 1 base, with 8 bases left between them.

The chain combines TRBV15 with TRBJ2-5; maybe TRBD2 (6 bases). Germline V gene lookup returns CDR1 LNHNV and CDR2 YYDKDF (reference sequence). Trimming took off 2 bases at V and 1 base at J, with 11 bases between the two ends. The CDR3 is 15 amino acids. CDR3: CATSRTMGGQETQYF. The CDR3 nucleotides are TGTGCCACCAGCAGAACTATGGGGGGCCAAGAGACCCAGTACTTC.

The J gene is TRBJ1-1, the V gene TRBV7-9, with D perhaps matching TRBD1 (6 bases). The V end lost 4 bases, the J end lost 1 base, and 13 bases lay between the germline ends. This CDR3 contains 15 residues. Germline V lookup: CDR1 SEHNR, CDR2 FQNEAQ (reference sequence). The CDR3 protein is CASSSVLQGNTEAFF. CDR3 bases: TGTGCCAGCAGCTCGGTCCTACAGGGGAACACTGAAGCTTTCTTT.

The chain recombines TRBV19 with TRBJ2-7, with 13 bases fitting TRBD2. The CDR3 extends over 16 amino acids. Unmatched junction bases numbered 9, after V lost 5 bases and J lost 5 bases. Germline V lookup: CDR1 LNHDA, CDR2 SQIVND (reference sequence). The CDR3 DNA follows: TGTGCCAGTAGTGCCCCGGGACTAGCGGGAAACCACGAGCAGTACTTC. This sequence encodes CASSAPGLAGNHEQYF.

The CDR3 DNA reads as TGTGCCAGCAGCATAGGGACTAGCGGGAATACCGGGGAGCTGTTTTTT. Its protein is CASSIGTSGNTGELFF. V usage is TRBV5-4 and J usage is TRBJ2-2; 13 positions agree with TRBD2. The CDR3 is 16 amino acids. V trimming: 4 bases; J trimming: 5 bases; junction bases outside the gene matches: 5. CDR1 is SGHNT and CDR2 is YYREEE in the germline V gene (reference sequence).

The chain has TRBV14 and TRBJ2-1; 10 bases are a match to TRBD2. Germline lookup yields CDR1 SGHDN and CDR2 FVKESK. The CDR3 loop spans 14 amino acids. V shed 6 bases and J 10 bases; nucleotides not matched to a gene: 9. The CDR3 nucleotides are TGTGCCAGCAGAGCGGGAGGGCCCACGAGGGAGCAGTTCTTC. It encodes CASRAGGPTREQFF.

The rearrangement links TRBV19 to TRBJ1-5, with a weak D call TRBD1 (6 bases). The V gene lost 5 bases and the J gene lost 4 bases, with 15 bases spanning the gap. CDR1 and CDR2 from the germline V gene are LNHDA and SQIVND (reference sequence). CDR3 length: 15 amino acids. Here the CDR3 DNA reads TGTGCCAGTAGTGATGGGACACCGATGAATCAGCCCCAGCATTTT. It is translated as CASSDGTPMNQPQHF.

By sample share, this clone is medium-sized. The V and J genes are TRBV7-9 and TRBJ1-6; D is perhaps TRBD1 (5 bases). The ends were cut back, 5 bases at V and 5 bases at J, with 25 bases in the middle. Germline CDR1 reads SEHNR; CDR2 reads FQNEAQ (reference sequence). This CDR3 contains 19 residues. In nucleotides, the CDR3 is TGTGCCAGCAGCCGGTGGGGGGGGTTTACCGGGGCCGATAATTCACCCCTCCACTTT. Protein sequence: CASSRWGGFTGADNSPLHF.

V gene TRBV14 combines with J gene TRBJ1-1; D not certain. Germline CDR1 SGHDN, CDR2 FVKESK. CDR3 length: 15 residues. The V end was cut by 0 bases, the J end by 4 bases, with 12 bases between. CDR3 DNA sequence: TGTGCCAGCAGCCAAGATGGGGTTGGGCTCACTGAAGCTTTCTTT. Its translation: CASSQDGVGLTEAFF.

The chain employs TRBV5-4 and TRBJ2-2, with D perhaps TRBD1 (5 bases). CDR3 size: 15 residues. The V gene's germline CDR1 is SGHNT and CDR2 YYREEE (reference sequence). Trimming took 0 bases from V and 3 from J, leaving 9 bases between them. CDR3 loop: CASSLERGYTGELFF. The CDR3 DNA sequence: TGTGCCAGCAGCTTGGAAAGGGGATACACCGGGGAGCTGTTTTTT.

The chain uses TRBV11-1 and TRBJ2-3, with TRBD2 matching over 9 bases. CDR3 length equals 17 residues. With V trimmed by 7 bases and J by 6 bases, 17 bases remained unmatched. The V gene's germline CDR1 is SGHAT and CDR2 FQDESV (reference sequence). CDR3 nucleotides: TGTGCCAGCAACAAAATGGGGGCTAGCGGGGTCCTGGATACGCAGTATTTT. It encodes CASNKMGASGVLDTQYF.

The chain has TRBV2 and TRBJ2-1, with D tentatively TRBD2 (6 bases). The ends were cut back, 3 bases at V and 11 bases at J, with 8 bases in the middle. The CDR3 is made up of 11 amino acids. Per the germline V gene, CDR1 is SNHLY and CDR2 is FYNNEI. CDR3 bases: TGTGCCAGCAGTGAGGAGGGTAAGCAGTTCTTC. It yields the protein CASSEEGKQFF.

In its sample, this clone was seen once. V is TRBV4-1 and J is TRBJ1-6; D is possibly TRBD1 (6 bases). Trimming shortened V by 1 base and J by 7 bases, and 11 bases separated the two germline ends. CDR1 MGHRA and CDR2 YSYEKL come from the germline V gene. The CDR3 is made up of 15 amino acids. CDR3 DNA: TGCGCCAGCAGCCAAGGTGGGACACTAAATTCACCCCTCCACTTT. Its translation: CASSQGGTLNSPLHF.

The CDR3 loop is CASMLAGGNEQFF. The CDR3 coding sequence is TGCGCCAGCATGTTGGCGGGAGGCAATGAGCAGTTCTTC. This chain joins TRBV5-1 and TRBJ2-1; TRBD2 matches at 8 bases. This CDR3 contains 13 residues. CDR1 and CDR2 (germline): SGHRS, YFSETQ. V shed 6 bases and J 6 bases; nucleotides not matched to a gene: 5.

CDR3 protein: CASSLGVREGPDEQYF. The CDR3 coding sequence is TGCGCCAGCAGCTTGGGGGTGCGGGAGGGGCCGGACGAGCAGTACTTC. The V call is TRBV5-1, the J call TRBJ2-7; 9 bases align to TRBD2. CDR1 and CDR2 from the germline V gene are SGHRS and YFSETQ. With 0 bases clipped from V and 5 bases from J, the junction kept 9 bases outside the gene matches. The CDR3 is made up of 16 amino acids. Combining the CDR3 with reference TRBV5-1 and TRBJ2-7 gives the whole variable domain KAGVTQTPRYLIKTRGQQVTLSCSPISGHRSVSWYQQTPGQGLQFLFEYFSETQRNKGNFPGRFSGRQFSNSRSEMNVSTLELGDSALYLCASSLGVREGPDEQYFGPGTRLTVT.

The rearrangement joins TRBV27 to TRBJ2-3, with D possibly matching TRBD2 (6 bases). V lost 4 bases and J lost 0, with 8 bases in between. The CDR3 contains 14 residues. CDR1 is MNHEY and CDR2 is SMNVEV in the germline V gene (reference sequence). The CDR3 nucleotides are TGTGCCAGCAGTTGGCGGGGTAGCACAGATACGCAGTATTTT. Its protein is CASSWRGSTDTQYF.

The chain carries TRBV7-9 and TRBJ2-3, with D perhaps TRBD2 (6 bases). The germline V gene encodes CDR1 SEHNR and CDR2 FQNEAQ (reference sequence). Between the trimmed V and J ends, which lost 3 bases and 4 bases, there was a span of 14 bases. This CDR3 comprises 15 residues. CDR3 sequence: CASSLGGRDSDTQYF. CDR3 sequence (DNA): TGTGCCAGCAGCTTGGGAGGCAGGGACTCAGATACGCAGTATTTT.

By frequency in the sample, this clone is medium-sized. Other DNA sequences of this sample code for an identical CDR3. The V gene is TRBV29-1, the J gene TRBJ2-3, with 7 bases matching TRBD1. CDR1 and CDR2 from the germline V gene are SQVTM and ANQGSEA. The ends lost 3 bases at V and 4 bases at J; junction bases unmatched: 1. The CDR3 totals 12 residues. This CDR3 reads CSVEGQPDTQYF. DNA of the CDR3: TGCAGCGTTGAGGGACAGCCAGATACGCAGTATTTT.

The chain has TRBV30 and TRBJ2-1, with 7 bases fitting TRBD2. Germline values: CDR1 GTSNPN, CDR2 SVGIG (reference sequence). CDR3 length: 15 residues. Unmatched junction bases numbered 7, after V lost 3 bases and J lost 2 bases. CDR3 bases: TGTGCCTGGAGGGGGCGCGGGAGCACCTACAATGAGCAGTTCTTC. Translation gives CAWRGRGSTYNEQFF.